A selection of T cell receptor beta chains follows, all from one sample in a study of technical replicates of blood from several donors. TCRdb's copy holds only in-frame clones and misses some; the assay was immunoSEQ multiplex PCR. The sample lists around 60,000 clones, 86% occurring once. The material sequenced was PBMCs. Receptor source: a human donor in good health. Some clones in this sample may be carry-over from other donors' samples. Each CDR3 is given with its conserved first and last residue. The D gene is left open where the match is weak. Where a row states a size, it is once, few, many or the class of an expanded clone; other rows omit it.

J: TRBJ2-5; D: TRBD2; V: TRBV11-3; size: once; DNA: TGTGCCAGCAGCGGGAGGGAGGAGACCCAGTACTTC; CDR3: CASSGREETQYF
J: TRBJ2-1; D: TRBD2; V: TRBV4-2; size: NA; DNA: TGTGCCAGCAGCCTGCGACTAGCGGGGGAATACAATGAGCAGTTCTTC; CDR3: CASSLRLAGEYNEQFF
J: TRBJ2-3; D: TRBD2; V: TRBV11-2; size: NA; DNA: TGTGCCAGCAAGACTTGGGTAGCGGGGGGCACAGATACGCAGTATTTT; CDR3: CASKTWVAGGTDTQYF
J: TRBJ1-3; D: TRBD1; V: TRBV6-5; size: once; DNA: TGTGCCAGCAGATCAGGGGGAACTGGAAACACCATATATTTT; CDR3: CASRSGGTGNTIYF
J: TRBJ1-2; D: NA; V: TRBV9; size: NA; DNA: TGTGCCAGCAGCGTAGCTTCCCACTATGGCTACACCTTC; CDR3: CASSVASHYGYTF
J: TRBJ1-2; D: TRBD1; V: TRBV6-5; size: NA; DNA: TGTGCCAGCAGTTATACGGCAGGGGGGTACTATGGCTACACCTTC; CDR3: CASSYTAGGYYGYTF
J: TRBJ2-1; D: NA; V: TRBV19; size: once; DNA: TGTGCCAGTAGTCAGGACAGAAACAATGAGCAGTTCTTC; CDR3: CASSQDRNNEQFF
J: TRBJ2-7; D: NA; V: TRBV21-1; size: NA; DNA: TGTGCCAGCAGCTCTTCGACAGGGACTCTCTACGAGCAGTACTTC; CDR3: CASSSSTGTLYEQYF
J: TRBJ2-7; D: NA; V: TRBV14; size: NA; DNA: TGTGCCAGCAGCCCGAACTACTACGAGCAGTACTTC; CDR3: CASSPNYYEQYF
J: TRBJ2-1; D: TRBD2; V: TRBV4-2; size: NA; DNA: TGTGCCAGCAGCCAAGATTGGAGCGGGGGGGGCTCCTACAATGAGCAGTTCTTC; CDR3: CASSQDWSGGGSYNEQFF
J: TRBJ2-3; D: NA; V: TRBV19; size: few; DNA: TGTGCCAGTAGTTTATCGAGGGGCACAGATACGCAGTATTTT; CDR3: CASSLSRGTDTQYF
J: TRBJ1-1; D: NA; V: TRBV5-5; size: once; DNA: TGTGCCAGCAGCTTGGCCCTTTCTGAAGCTTTCTTT; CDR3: CASSLALSEAFF
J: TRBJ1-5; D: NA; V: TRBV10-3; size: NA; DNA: TGTGCCATCAGTGAGTCGAGGACCGGGGGGTCCCAGCATTTT; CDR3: CAISESRTGGSQHF
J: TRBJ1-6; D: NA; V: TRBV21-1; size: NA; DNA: TGTGCCAGCAGCAAAGCGATTACAGGGACCTCCTATAATTCACCCCTCCACTTT; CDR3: CASSKAITGTSYNSPLHF
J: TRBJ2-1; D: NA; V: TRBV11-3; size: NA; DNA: TGTGCCAGCAGCTTAGAGTCTAGCTCTAATGAGCAGTTCTTC; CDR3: CASSLESSSNEQFF
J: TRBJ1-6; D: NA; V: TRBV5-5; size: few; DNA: TGTGCCAGCAGCCGAATAGGACAGCCAAATTCACCCCTCCACTTT; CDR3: CASSRIGQPNSPLHF
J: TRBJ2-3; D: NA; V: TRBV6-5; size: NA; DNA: TGTGCCAGCAGTACAAGCGACCCTAGCACAGATACGCAGTATTTT; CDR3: CASSTSDPSTDTQYF
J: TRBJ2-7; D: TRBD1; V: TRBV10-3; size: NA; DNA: TGTGCCACTGGACAGGGGATAAGCGAGCAGTACTTC; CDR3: CATGQGISEQYF
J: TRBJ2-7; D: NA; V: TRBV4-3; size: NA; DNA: TGCGCCAGCAGCCAAGACCGGGACTCCCTGTACGAGCAGTACTTC; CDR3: CASSQDRDSLYEQYF
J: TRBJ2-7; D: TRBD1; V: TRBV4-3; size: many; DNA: TGCGCCAGCAGCCCGGACAGGGCTGGGGGATACGAGCAGTACTTC; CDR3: CASSPDRAGGYEQYF
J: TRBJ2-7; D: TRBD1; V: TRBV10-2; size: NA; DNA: TGCGCCAGCAGTGACAAGGGACAGAGCTCCTACGAGCAGTACTTC; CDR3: CASSDKGQSSYEQYF
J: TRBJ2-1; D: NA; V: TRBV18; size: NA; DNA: TGTGCCAGCTCACCCTATCTTTCAGCGTATTCCTACAATGAGCAGTTCTTC; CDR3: CASSPYLSAYSYNEQFF
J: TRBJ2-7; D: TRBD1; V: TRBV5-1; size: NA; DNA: TGCGCCAGCAGCTTGTTTTCAGGGGGCGACGAGCAGTACTTC; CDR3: CASSLFSGGDEQYF
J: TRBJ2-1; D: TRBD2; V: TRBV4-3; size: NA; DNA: TGCGCCAGCAGCCAACACCACCCCGCGGGGGGCTGGGACAATGAGCAGTTCTTC; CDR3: CASSQHHPAGGWDNEQFF
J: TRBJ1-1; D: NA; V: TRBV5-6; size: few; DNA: TGTGCCAGCAGCTTGGACAGTGAAGCTTTCTTT; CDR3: CASSLDSEAFF
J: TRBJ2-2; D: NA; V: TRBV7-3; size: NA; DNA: TGTGCCAGCAGCTCCGTGGGTAGCGGCTCGAACACCGGGGAGCTGTTTTTT; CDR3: CASSSVGSGSNTGELFF
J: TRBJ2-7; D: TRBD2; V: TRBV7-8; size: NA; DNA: TGTGCCAGCAGCTTTTCACGGACTAGCTACGAGCAGTACTTC; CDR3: CASSFSRTSYEQYF
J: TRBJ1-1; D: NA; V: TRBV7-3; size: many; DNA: TGTGCCAGCAGCTTAACCCAAGGAGACACTGAAGCTTTCTTT; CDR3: CASSLTQGDTEAFF